Sequencing of this TCR beta chain was carried out in a study of shared clonotypes between healthy human individuals. The junction had 3 bases not matched to a gene; V was cut back by 3 bases and J by 5 bases. Germline V gives CDR1 LNHNV, CDR2 YYDKDF (reference sequence). The CDR3 consists of 14 residues. This table comes from immunoSEQ multiplex PCR, and its TCRdb copy is limited to in-frame clones, with some not included. The table records some 470,000 clones, 76% of them present only once. The receptor comes from a woman aged 40 to 50 in good health. Some clones in this sample may be carry-over from other donors' samples. Sequenced input: PBMCs. This chain links TRBV15 with TRBJ2-5; 10 nucleotides match TRBD1. CDR3 nucleotides: TGTGCCACCAGCAGGACAGGGGGCATTGAGACCCAGTACTTC. It yields the protein CATSRTGGIETQYF.